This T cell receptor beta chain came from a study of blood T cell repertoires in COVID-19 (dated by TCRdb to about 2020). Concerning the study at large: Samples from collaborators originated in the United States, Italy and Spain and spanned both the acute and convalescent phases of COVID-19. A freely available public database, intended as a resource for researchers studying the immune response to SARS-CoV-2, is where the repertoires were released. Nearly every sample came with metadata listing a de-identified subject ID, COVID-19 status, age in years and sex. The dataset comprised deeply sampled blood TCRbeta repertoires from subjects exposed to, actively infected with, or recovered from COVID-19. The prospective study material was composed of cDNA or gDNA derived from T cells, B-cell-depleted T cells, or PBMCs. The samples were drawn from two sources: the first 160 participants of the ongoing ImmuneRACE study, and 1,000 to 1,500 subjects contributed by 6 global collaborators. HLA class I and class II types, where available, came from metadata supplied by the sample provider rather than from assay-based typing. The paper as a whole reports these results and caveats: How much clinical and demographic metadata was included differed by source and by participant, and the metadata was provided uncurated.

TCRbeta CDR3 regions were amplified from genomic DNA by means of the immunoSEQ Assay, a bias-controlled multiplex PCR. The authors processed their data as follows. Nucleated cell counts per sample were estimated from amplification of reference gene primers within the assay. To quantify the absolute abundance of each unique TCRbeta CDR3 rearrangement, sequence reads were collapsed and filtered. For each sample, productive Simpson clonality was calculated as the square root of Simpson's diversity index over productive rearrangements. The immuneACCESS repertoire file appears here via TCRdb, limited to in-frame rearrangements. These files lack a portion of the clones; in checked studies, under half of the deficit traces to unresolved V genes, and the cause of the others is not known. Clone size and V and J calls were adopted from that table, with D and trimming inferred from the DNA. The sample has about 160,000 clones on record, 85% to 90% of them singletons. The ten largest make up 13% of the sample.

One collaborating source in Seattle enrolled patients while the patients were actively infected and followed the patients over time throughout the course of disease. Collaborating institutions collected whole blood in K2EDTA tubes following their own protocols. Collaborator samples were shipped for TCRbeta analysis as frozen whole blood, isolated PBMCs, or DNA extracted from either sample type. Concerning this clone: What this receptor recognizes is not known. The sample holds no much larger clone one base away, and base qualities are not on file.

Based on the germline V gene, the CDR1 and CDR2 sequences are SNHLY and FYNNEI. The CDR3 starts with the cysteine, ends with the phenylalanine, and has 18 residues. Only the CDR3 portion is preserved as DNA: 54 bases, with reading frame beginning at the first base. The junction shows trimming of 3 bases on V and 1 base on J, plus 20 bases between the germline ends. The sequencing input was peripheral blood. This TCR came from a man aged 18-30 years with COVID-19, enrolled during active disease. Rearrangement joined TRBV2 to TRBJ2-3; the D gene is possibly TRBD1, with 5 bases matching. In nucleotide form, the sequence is TGTGCCAGCAGTGAGCATCGGTCGACAGCTTTTGGCACAGATACGCAGTATTTT. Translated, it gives CASSEHRSTAFGTDTQYF.